This T cell receptor beta chain was observed in a study of blood T cell repertoires in COVID-19. Study context: Acute and convalescent COVID-19 specimens originated in the United States, Italy and Spain. Sources were T cells, B-cell-depleted T cells, or PBMCs; the material itself was cDNA or gDNA.

As handled by the study authors: How many nucleated cells were present was estimated from reference gene primer amplification. The repertoire was sequenced with immunoSEQ multiplex PCR; TCRdb's copy has only in-frame clones and lacks some. D and trimming come from the DNA, and the V and J calls and clone size come from that table. The repertoire includes some 46,000 clones, around 90% of them detected once, and approximately 8.4% sits in the top ten. The germline V and J ends were trimmed by 3 bases and 9 bases, with 21 bases remaining between them. Germline V lookup: CDR1 WSHSY, CDR2 SAAADI. CDR3 length: 17 amino acids.

This TCR was recovered from a man in his fifties with acute or convalescent COVID-19. The material sequenced was peripheral blood. The V gene is TRBV10-2, the J gene TRBJ1-6; D perhaps matches TRBD1 (6 bases). The CDR3 loop reads CASSDTLTGFSASPLHF. DNA of the CDR3: TGCGCCAGCAGTGACACCCTAACAGGGTTCTCCGCTTCACCCCTCCACTTT.